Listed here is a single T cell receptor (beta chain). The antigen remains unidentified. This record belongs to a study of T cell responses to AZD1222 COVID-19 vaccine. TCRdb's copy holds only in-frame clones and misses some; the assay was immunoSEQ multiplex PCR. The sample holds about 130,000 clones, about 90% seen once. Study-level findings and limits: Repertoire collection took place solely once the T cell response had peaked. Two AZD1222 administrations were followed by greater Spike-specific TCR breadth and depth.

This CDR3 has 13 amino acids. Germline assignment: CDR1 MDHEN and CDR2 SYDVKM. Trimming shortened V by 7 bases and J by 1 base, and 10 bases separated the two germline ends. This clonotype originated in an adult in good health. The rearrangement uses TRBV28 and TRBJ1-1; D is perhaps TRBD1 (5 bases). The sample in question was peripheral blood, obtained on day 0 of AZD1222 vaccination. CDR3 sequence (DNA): TGTGCCAGCATGGGGGGGACGAACACTGAAGCTTTCTTT. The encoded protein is CASMGGTNTEAFF.